Sequencing of this TCR beta chain was carried out in a study of blood T cell repertoires in COVID-19. About the study: COVID-19 samples, acute and convalescent, were from the United States, Italy and Spain. Sources were T cells, B-cell-depleted T cells, or PBMCs; the material itself was cDNA or gDNA.

Original processing notes: It was from reference gene primer amplification that nucleated cell counts were estimated. Here immunoSEQ multiplex PCR was the method, and the copy in TCRdb shows in-frame clones only, minus some. That table is the source of V, J and clone size, and D and trimming were worked out from the DNA. Among 46,000 or so clones, approximately 88% were seen once, and the ten largest hold less than 8.5%. Germline CDR1 and CDR2: SGHRS and YFSETQ. The junction had 7 bases not matched to a gene; V was cut back by 0 bases and J by 4 bases. The CDR3 extends over 16 amino acids. Sequencing was carried out using peripheral blood. The receptor's source is a man in his forties or fifties with acute or convalescent COVID-19. The chain employs TRBV5-1 and TRBJ2-3; the match to TRBD2 covers 8 bases. This CDR3 is CASSLGLALKPDTQYF. The CDR3 nucleotides are TGCGCCAGCAGCTTGGGACTAGCGCTGAAGCCAGATACGCAGTATTTT.